Each of the 28 T cell receptor beta chains below was sequenced from the same sample in a study of cytomegalovirus exposure and HLA in healthy donors. Researchers ran the PCR with 60 Vbeta and 13 Jbeta primers. Assay used: immunoSEQ multiplex PCR; TCRdb lists only in-frame clones, some missing. The sample carries about 100,000 clones, approximately 80% recorded once. Source material: PBMCs. The source of these receptors is a young woman in good health and CMV-seropositive.

The gene calls are TRBV19 and TRBJ1-2; D is perhaps TRBD1 (5 bases). Germline V gene data show CDR1 as LNHDA and CDR2 as SQIVND (reference sequence). The V and J ends lost 2 bases and 5 bases respectively, with 9 bases between them. This CDR3 is built from 13 residues. CDR3 sequence: CASSIYDRYGYTF. DNA of the CDR3: TGTGCCAGTAGTATATACGACAGATATGGCTACACCTTC. The whole variable domain, filled in from reference TRBV19 and TRBJ1-2, reads DGGITQSPKYLFRKEGQNVTLSCEQNLNHDAMYWYRQDPGQGLRLIYYSQIVNDFQKGDIAEGYSVSREKKESFPLTVTSAQKNPTAFYLCASSIYDRYGYTFGSGTRLTVV.

This rearrangement joins TRBV19 to TRBJ1-5; a weak D match, TRBD1 (5 bases). Per the germline V gene, CDR1 is LNHDA and CDR2 is SQIVND (reference sequence). The CDR3 covers 14 residues. Trimming stripped 1 base from V and 6 bases from J, with 10 bases between. DNA for the CDR3: TGTGCCAGTAGTATAGTCTCAGGGATTCAGCCCCAGCATTTT. Translation gives CASSIVSGIQPQHF.

A single count supports this clone. This chain uses TRBV4-2 with TRBJ2-7; 7 bases align to TRBD1. With 0 bases clipped from V and 0 bases from J, the junction kept 5 bases outside the gene matches. The CDR3 totals 16 residues. The germline gives CDR1 LGHNA, CDR2 YNFKEQ. The DNA for the CDR3 is TGTGCCAGCAGCCAAGATTTGGCAGGGGGCTCCTACGAGCAGTACTTC. Its translation: CASSQDLAGGSYEQYF.

This clone was counted between two and nine times. V and J are TRBV5-1 and TRBJ2-5; TRBD2 is a possible D gene (6 bases). CDR1 is SGHRS, CDR2 YFSETQ, per germline. The CDR3 is 12 residues long. Trimming removed 7 bases at V and 7 bases at J, with 14 bases between. CDR3 DNA sequence: TGCGCCAGCTGGAGGGACGGAGGGACCCAGTACTTC. Protein: CASWRDGGTQYF.

The V call is TRBV10-3, the J call TRBJ2-7, with TRBD2 as a possible D gene (5 bases). Germline V CDR1 and CDR2: ENHRY, SYGVKD. Trimming left V 7 bases short and J 3 bases short, with 13 bases between. The CDR3 covers 13 residues. In DNA form, the CDR3 reads TGTGCCATCACCCCAGGAGCGGTCTACGAGCAGTACTTC. Translation gives CAITPGAVYEQYF.

The V and J genes are TRBV29-1 and TRBJ1-3; the D is unclear. Germline V gene lookup returns CDR1 SQVTM and CDR2 ANQGSEA. The CDR3 length is 11 residues. V lost 7 bases to trimming and J lost 4 bases, with 8 bases between them. CDR3 amino acids: CSALIGNTIYF. The CDR3, as DNA: TGCAGCGCACTGATAGGAAACACCATATATTTT.

This clone was seen a single time. The J gene is TRBJ1-2, the V gene TRBV6-5; 7 nucleotides align to TRBD1. Germline V lookup: CDR1 MNHEY, CDR2 SVGAGI. V was clipped by 0 bases and J by 4 bases; unmatched bases: 5. The CDR3 extends over 15 amino acids. As DNA, the CDR3 is TGTGCCAGCAGTTACTCCCGGACAGGTACCTATGGCTACACCTTC. Its translation: CASSYSRTGTYGYTF.

V is TRBV6-5 and J is TRBJ2-3; D is possibly TRBD2 (7 bases). The length of the CDR3 is 14 residues. The V gene lost 2 bases and the J gene lost 5 bases, with 11 bases spanning the gap. The germline V gene has CDR1 MNHEY and CDR2 SVGAGI. This CDR3 reads CASSYGGAGDTQYF. In DNA form, the CDR3 reads TGTGCCAGCAGTTACGGGGGGGCAGGAGATACGCAGTATTTT.

V is TRBV27 and J is TRBJ1-2, with TRBD1 matching over 7 bases. CDR3 length equals 13 residues. In germline, CDR1 is MNHEY, CDR2 SMNVEV (reference sequence). Germline trimming cut 6 bases from V and 8 bases from J; bases unmatched to any gene: 9. CDR3 in amino acids: CASRDTGVRGYTF. CDR3 bases: TGTGCCAGCAGGGATACAGGGGTTCGCGGCTACACCTTC.

The genes are TRBV28 and TRBJ1-2, with 7 bases fitting TRBD1. The CDR3 is made up of 15 amino acids. Germline assignment: CDR1 MDHEN and CDR2 SYDVKM. The junction had 9 bases not matched to a gene; V was cut back by 3 bases and J by 5 bases. CDR3 sequence reads: CASSFLQGMVYGYTF. The DNA for the CDR3 is TGTGCCAGCAGTTTCCTACAGGGGATGGTTTATGGCTACACCTTC.

The CDR3: CAWTTLGYGYTF. DNA of the CDR3: TGTGCCTGGACTACCCTTGGCTATGGCTACACCTTC. The chain combines TRBV30 with TRBJ1-2; the D is unclear. Germline-derived CDR1 and CDR2 are GTSNPN and SVGIG (reference sequence). V lost 4 bases to trimming and J lost 4 bases, with 10 bases between them. There are 12 residues in the CDR3.

The chain has TRBV28 and TRBJ2-7; D remains ambiguous. V lost 5 bases, J lost 7 bases, and 18 bases lay in between. This CDR3 is 14 amino acids long. Germline CDR1 MDHEN, CDR2 SYDVKM. The DNA of the CDR3 is TGTGCCAGCAGTCCTGGAGACGGAGCCTGGGAGCAGTACTTC. Amino acids: CASSPGDGAWEQYF.

V and J are TRBV19 and TRBJ1-3; 7 bases are a match to TRBD1. There are 15 residues in the CDR3. V shed 4 bases and J 0 bases; nucleotides not matched to a gene: 3. Per the germline V gene, CDR1 is LNHDA and CDR2 is SQIVND (reference sequence). The CDR3 reads CASSTDRDSGNTIYF. CDR3 nucleotides: TGTGCCAGTAGTACTGACAGGGACTCTGGAAACACCATATATTTT.

The chain uses TRBV2 and TRBJ2-3, with 8 bases aligning to TRBD2. CDR3 length equals 16 residues. Germline V lookup: CDR1 SNHLY, CDR2 FYNNEI. Trimming cost V 6 bases and J 0 bases; bases outside gene matches: 8. The DNA of the CDR3 is TGTGCCAGCAGGGGGGGGCTAGCGGGTAGCACAGATACGCAGTATTTT. Translating it yields CASRGGLAGSTDTQYF.

This chain links TRBV10-3 with TRBJ1-1, with unresolved D. CDR1 and CDR2 from the germline V gene are ENHRY and SYGVKD. This CDR3 is built from 14 residues. Trimming removed 2 bases from V and 1 base from J, with 8 bases in between. CDR3 residues: CAISEAAKNTEAFF. Written as DNA, the CDR3 is TGTGCCATCAGTGAGGCAGCGAAGAACACTGAAGCTTTCTTT.

V gene TRBV9 combines with J gene TRBJ2-5; D call uncertain. The CDR3 totals 14 residues. Trimming took 0 bases from V and 7 from J, leaving 13 bases between them. Per the germline V gene, CDR1 is SGDLS and CDR2 is YYNGEE. As DNA, the CDR3 is TGTGCCAGCAGCGTAGAGCCGGGTTTGGCGACCCAGTACTTC. It translates to CASSVEPGLATQYF.

This clone is a singleton in its sample. The genes are TRBV5-6 and TRBJ2-1; D gene uncertain. The CDR3 length is 15 residues. Deletions cut 5 bases from V and 0 bases from J, with 12 bases between. CDR1 and CDR2 (germline): SGHDT, YYEEEE. CDR3 nucleotides: TGTGCCAGCAGACCAGAATTCAACTCCTACAATGAGCAGTTCTTC. Its translation is CASRPEFNSYNEQFF.

A remark on this clone: At one end the junction does not follow the germline gene, possibly because of a read error. V usage is TRBV28 and J usage is TRBJ1-1; 7 nucleotides line up with TRBD1. Germline CDR1 reads MDHEN; CDR2 reads SYDVKM. The CDR3 has 11 amino acids. The CDR3 protein is CASSLTRDRIF. CDR3 bases: TGTGCCAGCAGTTTAACCAGGGACAGAATCTTT.

This sequence joins TRBV28 and TRBJ2-7; TRBD1 agrees at 7 bases. The CDR3 runs 17 residues. Trimming cost V 1 base and J 2 bases; bases outside gene matches: 11. CDR1 and CDR2 from the germline V gene are MDHEN and SYDVKM. CDR3 bases: TGTGCCAGCAGTTTATTTCCAGGGGGAAGACATGCCTACGAGCAGTACTTC. Translating gives CASSLFPGGRHAYEQYF.

The chain uses TRBV2 and TRBJ2-1; D perhaps matches TRBD1 (5 bases). This CDR3 has 15 amino acids. Germline V gives CDR1 SNHLY, CDR2 FYNNEI. Trimming stripped 1 base from V and 5 bases from J, with 12 bases between. The CDR3 DNA follows: TGTGCCAGCAGTGAAGGGCTGCTCAGGGACAATGAGCAGTTCTTC. Amino acid sequence: CASSEGLLRDNEQFF. The full variable domain, its missing parts supplied by reference TRBV2 and TRBJ2-1, is EPEVTQTPSHQVTQMGQEVILRCVPISNHLYFYWYRQILGQKVEFLVSFYNNEISEKSEIFDDQFSVERPDGSNFTLKIRSTKLEDSAMYFCASSEGLLRDNEQFFGPGTRLTVL.

This clone has just a few counts. The DNA of the CDR3 is TGTGCCAGCAGTCCCCTGGGACAGGCTAACTATGGCTACACCTTC. Translation: CASSPLGQANYGYTF. The chain employs TRBV27 and TRBJ1-2, with 8 nucleotides matching TRBD1. This CDR3 spans 15 amino acids. The junction had 5 bases not matched to a gene; V was cut back by 5 bases and J by 0 bases. CDR1 is MNHEY and CDR2 is SMNVEV in the germline V gene (reference sequence).

The gene calls are TRBV28 and TRBJ2-1, with 8 bases fitting TRBD1. The length of the CDR3 is 17 residues. V lost 2 bases and J lost 8; bases outside the gene matches: 14. The germline V gene encodes CDR1 MDHEN and CDR2 SYDVKM. CDR3 DNA: TGTGCCAGCAGTTTAGTCCGCTCGGGCAGGGGGCGGGATGAGCAGTTCTTC. The encoded protein is CASSLVRSGRGRDEQFF.

V is TRBV7-8 and J is TRBJ1-5; TRBD1 might be the D (5 bases). This CDR3 comprises 16 residues. Trimming removed 5 bases at V and 0 bases at J, with 14 bases between. Germline assignment: CDR1 SGHVS and CDR2 FQNEAQ. As DNA, the CDR3 is TGTGCCAGCAGCCTCAACGTGGACAATAGCAATCAGCCCCAGCATTTT. Protein product: CASSLNVDNSNQPQHF.

This chain links TRBV28 with TRBJ1-1; D may be TRBD1 (5 bases). Germline CDR1 and CDR2: MDHEN and SYDVKM. The length of the CDR3 is 14 residues. V was pared by 5 bases and J by 4 bases, with 14 bases between. CDR3 in DNA: TGTGCCAGCAGTGAGGGACTATGGGGCACTGAAGCTTTCTTT. Translation: CASSEGLWGTEAFF.

The chain couples TRBV5-4 to TRBJ2-7; TRBD1 aligns across 9 bases. Losses at the gene ends were 4 bases for V and 3 bases for J; bases not matched to a gene: 8. Germline CDR1 reads SGHNT; CDR2 reads YYREEE (reference sequence). This CDR3 contains 15 residues. This CDR3 reads CASSPSGGQGYEQYF. Here the CDR3 DNA reads TGTGCCAGCAGCCCCTCGGGGGGACAGGGCTACGAGCAGTACTTC.

The chain has TRBV4-1 and TRBJ1-6, with 7 bases matching TRBD1. Germline V gene data show CDR1 as MGHRA and CDR2 as YSYEKL. V gave up 3 bases and J gave up 7 bases; unmatched junction bases: 9. There are 16 residues in the CDR3. Here the CDR3 DNA reads TGCGCCAGCAGCCAGGCTCAGGGGGTGGGGAATTCACCCCTCCACTTT. This codes for CASSQAQGVGNSPLHF.

The genes are TRBV5-8 and TRBJ2-7; D is possibly TRBD2 (7 bases). There are 14 residues in the CDR3. CDR1 SGHTS and CDR2 YDEGEE come from the germline V gene. The V end was cut by 1 base, the J end by 6 bases, with 14 bases between. CDR3 sequence: CASSLLGGASEQYF. Written as DNA, the CDR3 is TGTGCCAGCAGCTTGCTAGGGGGGGCGTCCGAGCAGTACTTC.

This clone was detected a few times. J is TRBJ2-7 and V is TRBV5-1; 8 bases map to TRBD1. J lost 6 bases, V lost 0 bases, and 8 bases had no gene match. CDR1 is SGHRS, CDR2 YFSETQ, per germline. CDR3 length: 15 residues. DNA for the CDR3: TGCGCCAGCAGCTTGGTTTACAGGGGGTTTACCGAGCAGTACTTC. This encodes CASSLVYRGFTEQYF.